The source of this TCR beta chain is a study of blood T cell repertoires in COVID-19. This CDR3 contains 19 residues. Germline values: CDR1 SGDLS, CDR2 YYNGEE. The V segment lost 1 base and the J segment 0 bases; nucleotides outside the gene matches: 13. This clone was seen only a few times. The data were produced by immunoSEQ multiplex PCR, yet TCRdb's version contains in-frame clones alone and is incomplete. Of around 300,000 clones in the sample, more than 80% were seen once. The receptor's source is a woman aged 45-65 years with COVID-19, enrolled during active disease. The genes are TRBV9 and TRBJ1-1; TRBD1 agrees at 9 bases. What was sequenced was peripheral blood. The CDR3 nucleotides read TGTGCCAGCAGCGTACATCCACAGGGGGCTGCAATGATGAACACTGAAGCTTTCTTT. It encodes CASSVHPQGAAMMNTEAFF.